The next 29 T cell receptor beta chains were all read from a single sample in a study of CD8+ T cells in alopecia areata (dated by TCRdb to the late 2010s). The treatment or condition label of this sample denotes: oral pan-JAK inhibitor, 5-10 mg twice daily. The library was obtained by the immunoSEQ multiplex PCR assay. To provide template for TCR sequencing, every sample had RNA extracted and reverse transcribed into cDNA. As stored in TCRdb, this immuneACCESS dataset retains in-frame rearrangements with V and J assigned. A fraction of the clones does not appear; measured against another copy, unresolved V genes explain less than half of the discrepancy, and the remainder lacks a known reason. The sample yields roughly 60,000 clones; 46% were counted once. Of the sample, around 21% falls within the top ten clones. Sequencing used CD8+ T cells sorted from blood, obtained at approximately week 37, from a patient treated with tofacitinib. The receptor set was obtained from a human donor with alopecia areata.

CDR3 nucleotide sequence: TGCGCCAGCAGCCCGACAGGGACTCCCAGGGGAGAGCAGTTCTTC. It translates to CASSPTGTPRGEQFF. V and J are TRBV5-1 and TRBJ2-1; TRBD1 is a possible D gene (7 bases). V was clipped by 4 bases and J by 10 bases, with 21 bases between them. CDR3 length: 15 amino acids. CDR1 SGHRS and CDR2 YFSETQ come from the germline V gene.

This rearrangement joins TRBV20-1 to TRBJ2-7; 8 nucleotides match TRBD1. Germline CDR1 and CDR2: DFQATT and SNEGSKA (reference sequence). This CDR3 comprises 10 residues. The CDR3 DNA is TGCAGCGTACAGGGGGACGAGCAGTACTTC. Its translation: CSVQGDEQYF.

The rearrangement uses TRBV30 and TRBJ2-1, with D possibly being TRBD2 (6 bases). CDR1 and CDR2 from the germline V gene are GTSNPN and SVGIG (reference sequence). The CDR3 extends over 16 amino acids. V lost 4 bases, J lost 8 bases, and 24 bases lay in between. CDR3 residues: CAWTHLRDSPDDEQFF. DNA for the CDR3: TGTGCCTGGACCCACCTTCGGGACTCACCCGACGATGAGCAGTTCTTC.

As to this clone: The junction does not match germline at one end; this may be a read error. The chain links TRBV13 to TRBJ2-3, with D maybe TRBD2 (5 bases). The V gene's germline CDR1 is PRHDT and CDR2 FYEKMQ (reference sequence). The length of the CDR3 is 13 residues. CDR3 amino acids: CASSQDSSGTQYF. The CDR3 nucleotides are TGCGCCAGCAGCCAAGATAGTTCGGGAACGCAGTATTTT.

This clone was picked up a small number of times. The chain joins TRBV29-1 to TRBJ2-1; D is ambiguous. The CDR3 is 11 amino acids. Germline V gene sequence: CDR1 SQVTM, CDR2 ANQGSEA. Between the trimmed V and J ends, which lost 7 bases and 10 bases, there was a span of 14 bases. The chain's CDR3 is CSAAGRDEQFF. The DNA for the CDR3 is TGCAGCGCGGCCGGGCGCGACGAGCAGTTCTTC.

This clone was observed a few times. The chain is built from TRBV30 and TRBJ1-2; D is uncertain. Germline lookup yields CDR1 GTSNPN and CDR2 SVGIG (reference sequence). This CDR3 spans 12 amino acids. The V end was cut by 3 bases, the J end by 3 bases, with 8 bases between. This CDR3 is CAWSGVDYGYTF. The CDR3 bases are TGTGCCTGGAGCGGCGTCGACTATGGCTACACCTTC.

V usage is TRBV2 and J usage is TRBJ2-7, with TRBD2 matching 9 bases. The V segment lost 1 base and the J segment 1 base; nucleotides outside the gene matches: 2. The germline V gene has CDR1 SNHLY and CDR2 FYNNEI. This CDR3 contains 15 residues. CDR3 in DNA: TGTGCCAGCAGTGAAGTGGCGGGAGGGTCCTACGAGCAGTACTTC. This translates into CASSEVAGGSYEQYF.

The chain couples TRBV7-8 to TRBJ1-1; D is unclear. The germline CDR1 and CDR2 sequences are SGHVS and FQNEAQ. V lost 4 bases and J 4 bases, leaving 7 bases between the germline ends. The CDR3 consists of 12 residues. DNA for the CDR3: TGTGCCAGCAGCTCGTCTAGCACTGAAGCTTTCTTT. Translating gives CASSSSSTEAFF.

This clone was picked up a small number of times. CDR3: CASSPPIGVGGYTF. The CDR3, as DNA: TGCGCCAGCAGCCCGCCGATAGGCGTGGGGGGCTACACCTTC. This sequence joins TRBV4-1 and TRBJ1-2; D is unresolved. The germline V gene has CDR1 MGHRA and CDR2 YSYEKL. V gave up 4 bases and J gave up 8 bases, with 17 bases separating them. CDR3 length: 14 residues.

In its sample, this clone was seen a few times. This chain links TRBV2 with TRBJ2-7, with D uncertain. CDR3 length: 11 residues. Germline values: CDR1 SNHLY, CDR2 FYNNEI. Trimming removed 8 bases from V and 6 bases from J, with 11 bases in between. The CDR3 DNA is TGTGCCAGCCTCGGTTCGGCCGAGCAGTACTTC. Translating gives CASLGSAEQYF. Drawing the rest from reference TRBV2 and TRBJ2-7, the complete variable domain is EPEVTQTPSHQVTQMGQEVILRCVPISNHLYFYWYRQILGQKVEFLVSFYNNEISEKSEIFDDQFSVERPDGSNFTLKIRSTKLEDSAMYFCASLGSAEQYFGPGTRLTVT.

The genes are TRBV6-5 and TRBJ2-3; weak D call: TRBD2 (5 bases). Germline-derived CDR1 and CDR2 are MNHEY and SVGAGI. The CDR3 length is 15 residues. V lost 0 bases and J lost 2, with 9 bases in between. This chain's CDR3 is CASSYSSDSTDTQYF. DNA for the CDR3: TGTGCCAGCAGTTACTCCTCGGACTCCACAGATACGCAGTATTTT.

This clone was recorded a few times. V is TRBV7-3 and J is TRBJ1-3; D possibly corresponds to TRBD1 (5 bases). CDR1 is SGHTA and CDR2 is FQGTGA in the germline V gene. Trimming stripped 0 bases from V and 1 base from J, with 10 bases between. The CDR3 extends over 16 amino acids. CDR3 nucleotide sequence: TGTGCCAGCAGCTTAACGGCGGGGCATTCTGGAAACACCATATATTTT. Translating gives CASSLTAGHSGNTIYF.

The chain uses TRBV5-6 and TRBJ2-6; D is undetermined. Germline CDR1 SGHDT, CDR2 YYEEEE. This CDR3 is built from 16 residues. The V end lost 1 base, the J end lost 0 bases, and 8 bases lay between the germline ends. The CDR3 bases are TGTGCCAGCAGCTTGCTACAGACCTCTGGGGCCAACGTCCTGACTTTC. Amino acids: CASSLLQTSGANVLTF.

This chain links TRBV30 with TRBJ1-2; D gene uncertain. Germline loops: CDR1 GTSNPN, CDR2 SVGIG (reference sequence). The CDR3 loop spans 13 amino acids. Between the trimmed V and J ends, which lost 0 bases and 5 bases, there was a span of 10 bases. CDR3 sequence (DNA): TGTGCCTGGAGTGTGGGCCGAGAATATGGCTACACCTTC. Protein: CAWSVGREYGYTF.

The rearrangement links TRBV19 to TRBJ2-7; TRBD2 matches 10 bases. The CDR3 sequence is 15 residues long. Germline V gene sequence: CDR1 LNHDA, CDR2 SQIVND (reference sequence). J was trimmed by 0 bases and V by 5 bases; bases with no gene match: 4. In DNA form, the CDR3 reads TGTGCCAGTAGTTTCGGGACTAGCGTCTCCTACGAGCAGTACTTC. Its translation is CASSFGTSVSYEQYF.

The chain employs TRBV9 and TRBJ1-4; no firm D call. V was shortened by 6 bases and J by 10 bases, with 16 bases between the two germline ends. Germline CDR1 is SGDLS and CDR2 is YYNGEE. The CDR3 consists of 13 residues. CDR3 loop: CASTERVSGKLFF. The CDR3 DNA is TGTGCCAGCACGGAGAGGGTCTCAGGAAAACTGTTTTTT.

The chain has TRBV6-5 and TRBJ2-5; the D is unclear. This CDR3 is built from 13 residues. Trimming removed 6 bases at V and 5 bases at J, with 13 bases between. Per the germline V gene, CDR1 is MNHEY and CDR2 is SVGAGI. In nucleotides, the CDR3 is TGTGCCAGCAGGCCTAGTTATTGGGAGACCCAGTACTTC. Its protein product is CASRPSYWETQYF.

The chain has TRBV2 and TRBJ2-7; TRBD2 is a possible D gene (6 bases). Trimming took off 2 bases at V and 5 bases at J, with 13 bases between the two ends. This CDR3 is 14 amino acids long. The germline V gene has CDR1 SNHLY and CDR2 FYNNEI. CDR3 protein: CASSEWRDFDEQYF. CDR3 in DNA: TGTGCCAGCAGTGAATGGCGGGATTTCGACGAGCAGTACTTC.

The rearrangement joins TRBV30 to TRBJ1-1; D is unresolved. This CDR3 is built from 13 residues. CDR1 and CDR2 (germline): GTSNPN, SVGIG (reference sequence). Trimming shortened V by 7 bases and J by 7 bases, and 19 bases separated the two germline ends. The CDR3 nucleotides are TGTGCCTTGGAAGGTGTATCGGGCGATGAAGCTTTCTTT. It translates to CALEGVSGDEAFF.

The chain uses TRBV19 and TRBJ2-3; 9 bases align to TRBD2. The CDR3 totals 19 residues. The germline CDR1 and CDR2 sequences are LNHDA and SQIVND (reference sequence). After removal of 6 bases from V and 4 bases from J, the junction contained 20 bases not matched to a gene. The DNA of the CDR3 is TGTGCCAGTAGAGGCTCAGGGGATCCGGGACTAGCTCATTCAGATACGCAGTATTTT. Translating it yields CASRGSGDPGLAHSDTQYF.

The J gene is TRBJ2-1, the V gene TRBV9; no definite D call. V dropped 4 bases and J dropped 7 bases, with 12 bases sitting between them. This CDR3 has 13 amino acids. Germline V gene data show CDR1 as SGDLS and CDR2 as YYNGEE. In DNA form, the CDR3 reads TGTGCCAGCAGCCCAGGTCCCTGGAATGAGCAGTTCTTC. Translating gives CASSPGPWNEQFF.

The V and J genes are TRBV5-1 and TRBJ2-7; no definite D call. From germline, CDR1 is SGHRS and CDR2 YFSETQ. CDR3 length: 14 residues. The ends were cut back, 0 bases at V and 0 bases at J, with 7 bases in the middle. CDR3 region: CASSLAQSSYEQYF. For the CDR3, the DNA is TGCGCCAGCAGCTTGGCACAGAGCTCCTACGAGCAGTACTTC.

The chain combines TRBV30 with TRBJ2-7; TRBD1 agrees at 8 bases. The CDR3 runs to 15 residues. Germline values: CDR1 GTSNPN, CDR2 SVGIG (reference sequence). V shed 7 bases and J 2 bases; nucleotides not matched to a gene: 13. CDR3 region: CALGTGGPLPYEQYF. The DNA of the CDR3 is TGTGCCTTGGGAACAGGGGGACCCCTACCCTACGAGCAGTACTTC.

CDR3 region: CASSLGTGRFQETQYF. In DNA, the CDR3 is TGCGCCAGCAGCTTGGGGACAGGTCGGTTTCAAGAGACCCAGTACTTC. The chain joins TRBV5-1 to TRBJ2-5, with 7 nucleotides matching TRBD1. The CDR3 is 16 residues long. Germline assignment: CDR1 SGHRS and CDR2 YFSETQ. Unmatched junction bases numbered 7, after V lost 0 bases and J lost 2 bases.

By share, this clone counts as medium-sized. The chain carries TRBV7-9 and TRBJ2-1; D possibly matches TRBD1 or TRBD2 (5 bases each). The CDR3 totals 14 residues. V shed 3 bases and J shed 3 bases, with 9 bases lying between them. The germline V gene encodes CDR1 SEHNR and CDR2 FQNEAQ (reference sequence). The CDR3 loop reads CASSFWGSYNEQFF. The DNA for the CDR3 is TGTGCCAGCAGCTTCTGGGGGAGCTACAATGAGCAGTTCTTC.

A few counts support this clone. The chain links TRBV2 to TRBJ2-3, with 10 positions matching TRBD1. The germline gives CDR1 SNHLY, CDR2 FYNNEI. The V and J ends lost 4 bases and 5 bases, in that order; junction bases with no gene match: 15. CDR3 length equals 18 residues. CDR3 residues: CASSAPWVDRGIGDTQYF. CDR3 nucleotides: TGTGCCAGCAGTGCTCCATGGGTGGACAGGGGGATAGGAGATACGCAGTATTTT.

This clone was observed a single time. This sequence joins TRBV29-1 and TRBJ2-2, with unresolved D. The germline gives CDR1 SQVTM, CDR2 ANQGSEA. The CDR3 length is 11 residues. V lost 4 bases and J 6 bases, leaving 6 bases between the germline ends. The CDR3 region has the DNA TGCAGCGTTGTAGCAGCCGGGGAGCTGTTTTTT. Encoded protein: CSVVAAGELFF.

The CDR3 DNA is TGTGCCAGCAGCCCCGGGGACAGACGCACCGGGGAGCTGTTTTTT. It encodes CASSPGDRRTGELFF. The chain is built from TRBV11-2 and TRBJ2-2; 7 positions agree with TRBD1. Germline V gives CDR1 SGHAT, CDR2 FQNNGV. This CDR3 spans 15 amino acids. The ends lost 5 bases at V and 4 bases at J; junction bases unmatched: 7.

The J gene is TRBJ2-7, the V gene TRBV27; 10 nucleotides match TRBD2. CDR3 size: 16 residues. Germline CDR1 is MNHEY and CDR2 is SMNVEV (reference sequence). The ends lost 3 bases at V and 3 bases at J; junction bases unmatched: 8. The CDR3 is CASSFSVAGGYYEQYF. CDR3 in DNA: TGTGCCAGCAGTTTCTCAGTAGCGGGAGGTTACTACGAGCAGTACTTC.